Described below is a single T cell receptor (beta chain) sequence and its context. The target antigen is unknown. Sequencing was performed with immunoSEQ multiplex PCR; in TCRdb, only in-frame clones are kept and a portion is missing. The table records roughly 150,000 clones, approximately 96% of them present only once. This CDR3 region has 15 residues. Germline CDR1 is SGHRS and CDR2 is YFSETQ. V was clipped by 0 bases and J by 2 bases, with 12 bases between them. This entry belongs to a study of cytomegalovirus exposure and HLA in healthy donors. Study details: According to later analysis, the same platform produced the roughly 110 validation and several hundred first-cohort repertoires.

Overall study results and limits: Investigators reported under 200 TCR beta chains as tied to cytomegalovirus. The classifier was said to identify cytomegalovirus status with high specificity and sensitivity.

The receptor's source is a woman younger than 30 in good health and CMV-seronegative. The genes are TRBV5-1 and TRBJ2-7; D is undetermined. Sequencing used PBMCs. The CDR3 region is CASSLVVAPTYEQYF. The CDR3 DNA reads TGCGCCAGCAGCTTGGTGGTGGCCCCAACCTACGAGCAGTACTTC.